One sample yielded the 5 T cell receptor beta chains listed below, sequenced in a study of T cell repertoires in cytomegalovirus infection. No antigen has been assigned to these receptors. Each CDR3 protein gets one entry after TCRdb re-called the reads with MiXCR. The sample lists tens of thousands of distinct CDR3 sequences, 20% to 30% seen once, with approximately 51% in the top ten. The sample in question was CD8+ T cells from cultured PBMCs, obtained from culture after CMV antigen stimulation. These receptors all stem from a human donor in good health (CMV status not recorded). Some clones in this sample may be carry-over from other donors' samples.

This clonotype was found a few times. The rearrangement joins TRBV11-2 to TRBJ2-5; D could derive from TRBD1 or TRBD2 (6 bases each). V was cut by 5 bases and J by 5 bases, with 15 bases left in between. This CDR3 has 14 amino acids. Looked up from germline, CDR1 is SGHAT and CDR2 is FQNNGV. CDR3 sequence reads: CASSGSSDRETQYF. The CDR3 DNA sequence: TGTGCCAGCAGCGGGTCTAGCGACAGGGAGACCCAGTACTTC.

V and J are TRBV30 and TRBJ1-1, with D possibly TRBD1 on 5 matching bases. The germline V and J ends were trimmed by 0 bases and 4 bases, with 15 bases remaining between them. CDR3 size: 15 residues. The V gene's germline CDR1 is GTSNPN and CDR2 SVGIG (reference sequence). This CDR3 reads CAWSVRSAGLTEAFF. The CDR3, as DNA: TGTGCCTGGAGTGTACGATCGGCGGGGCTCACTGAAGCTTTCTTT.

This clonotype showed up many times. The chain uses TRBV7-8 and TRBJ1-1; D ambiguous. With 5 bases removed from V and 3 bases from J, the gap between germline ends came to 22 bases. The CDR3 is made up of 17 amino acids. From germline, CDR1 is SGHVS and CDR2 FQNEAQ. CDR3 nucleotide sequence: TGTGCCAGCAGCCTAGGTGTTGCGCCGCCTGGGGACACTGAAGCTTTCTTT. This gives the protein CASSLGVAPPGDTEAFF.

This clonotype was found many times. V usage is TRBV4-3 and J usage is TRBJ2-7, with 8 bases that match TRBD2. This CDR3 has 14 amino acids. Germline V gene sequence: CDR1 LGHNA, CDR2 YSLEER. V shed 2 bases, J shed 3 bases, and the junction held 3 bases outside the gene matches. In nucleotides, the CDR3 is TGCGCCAGCAGCCAAACTGGGACTAGCTACGAGCAGTACTTC. This codes for CASSQTGTSYEQYF.

The CDR3 spells CASSATGEETQYF. As DNA, the CDR3 is TGTGCCAGCAGCGCCACAGGGGAAGAGACCCAGTACTTC. The V call is TRBV7-9, the J call TRBJ2-5; 7 nucleotides agree with TRBD1. The germline V gene encodes CDR1 SEHNR and CDR2 FQNEAQ (reference sequence). The CDR3 extends over 13 amino acids. V lost 5 bases and J lost 3; bases outside the gene matches: 3.